A single sample is the source of the 7 T cell receptor beta chains below, sequenced in a study of T cells in narcolepsy (dated by TCRdb to 2016 to 2019). The library was prepared using the immunoSEQ multiplex PCR assay. TCRdb mirrors the immuneACCESS table, restricted to in-frame sequences. Some clones are absent from its copies; in checked studies, under half trace to an unresolved V gene, and the reason for the others is unknown. The sample table holds fewer than 40,000 clones, of which around 86% were seen once. The ten largest make up about 0.62% of the sample. Sequenced: memory (CD45RA-) CD4+ T cells from blood. The cell subset or site label on this specimen signifies: memory T cells sorted ex vivo from peripheral blood. The receptors were gathered from a human donor in good health.

CDR3 DNA: TGTGCCAGCAGCCCCTGGACAGTCTTGGAGCAGTACTTC. Translated, it gives CASSPWTVLEQYF. This chain links TRBV5-6 with TRBJ2-7, with D possibly being TRBD1 (6 bases). The CDR3 has 13 amino acids. V lost 4 bases to trimming and J lost 7 bases, with 15 bases between them. Per germline, CDR1 SGHDT and CDR2 YYEEEE.

Only one count was recorded for this clone. The chain carries TRBV19 and TRBJ1-1; D gene ambiguous. This CDR3 spans 11 amino acids. Germline V gives CDR1 LNHDA, CDR2 SQIVND (reference sequence). V shed 9 bases and J shed 3 bases, with 8 bases lying between them. The CDR3 protein is CASLDYTEAFF. The CDR3 DNA follows: TGTGCCAGCCTAGATTACACTGAAGCTTTCTTT.

This clone was observed a few times. The chain carries TRBV28 and TRBJ1-4; D is undetermined. Germline lookup yields CDR1 MDHEN and CDR2 SYDVKM. V dropped 5 bases and J dropped 5 bases, with 3 bases sitting between them. CDR3 length equals 11 residues. This CDR3 reads CASSKNEKLFF. CDR3 coding DNA: TGTGCCAGCAGTAAAAATGAAAAACTGTTTTTT.

The V call is TRBV27, the J call TRBJ1-2, with 9 bases lining up with TRBD1. The V gene's germline CDR1 is MNHEY and CDR2 SMNVEV (reference sequence). CDR3 size: 13 residues. Trimming at V came to 3 bases and at J to 5 bases, leaving 1 base not matched to a gene. In nucleotides, the CDR3 is TGTGCCAGCAGTTTGACAGGGGGGTATGGCTACACCTTC. It is translated as CASSLTGGYGYTF.

The chain joins TRBV6-1 to TRBJ2-7; D is perhaps TRBD1 (6 bases). The CDR3 loop spans 13 amino acids. CDR1 MNHNS and CDR2 SASEGT come from the germline V gene. Trimming left V 7 bases short and J 3 bases short, with 13 bases between. The CDR3: CASKGRDIYEQYF. The CDR3 DNA reads as TGTGCCAGCAAAGGCAGGGACATCTACGAGCAGTACTTC.

This chain connects TRBV6-5 to TRBJ2-3; TRBD2 matches 11 bases. The V segment lost 6 bases and the J segment 3 bases; nucleotides outside the gene matches: 5. This CDR3 spans 15 amino acids. Looked up from germline, CDR1 is MNHEY and CDR2 is SVGAGI. CDR3 sequence reads: CASRVAGGRTDTQYF. The CDR3 bases are TGTGCCAGCAGGGTAGCGGGGGGGCGGACAGATACGCAGTATTTT.

The sample holds one count of this clone. The J gene is TRBJ1-2, the V gene TRBV4-3; the match to TRBD1 covers 8 bases. The germline gives CDR1 LGHNA, CDR2 YSLEER. The CDR3 has 14 residues. Germline trimming cut 4 bases from V and 4 bases from J; bases unmatched to any gene: 5. This chain's CDR3 is CASSREDRGYGYTF. The DNA for the CDR3 is TGCGCCAGCAGCCGAGAAGACAGGGGCTATGGCTACACCTTC.